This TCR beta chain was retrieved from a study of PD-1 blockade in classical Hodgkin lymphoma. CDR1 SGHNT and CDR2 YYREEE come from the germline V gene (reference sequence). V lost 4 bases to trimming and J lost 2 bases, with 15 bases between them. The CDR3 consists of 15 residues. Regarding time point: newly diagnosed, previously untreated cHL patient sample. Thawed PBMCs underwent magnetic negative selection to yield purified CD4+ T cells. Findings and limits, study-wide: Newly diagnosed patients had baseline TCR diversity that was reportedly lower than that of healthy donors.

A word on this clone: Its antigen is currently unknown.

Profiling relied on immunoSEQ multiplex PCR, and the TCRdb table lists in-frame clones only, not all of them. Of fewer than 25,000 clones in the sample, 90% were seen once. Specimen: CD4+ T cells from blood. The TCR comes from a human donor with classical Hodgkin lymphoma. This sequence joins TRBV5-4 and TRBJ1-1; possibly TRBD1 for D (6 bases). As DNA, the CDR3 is TGTGCCAGCAGCCCCAGGGGAGGGGAAAACACTGAAGCTTTCTTT. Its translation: CASSPRGGENTEAFF.